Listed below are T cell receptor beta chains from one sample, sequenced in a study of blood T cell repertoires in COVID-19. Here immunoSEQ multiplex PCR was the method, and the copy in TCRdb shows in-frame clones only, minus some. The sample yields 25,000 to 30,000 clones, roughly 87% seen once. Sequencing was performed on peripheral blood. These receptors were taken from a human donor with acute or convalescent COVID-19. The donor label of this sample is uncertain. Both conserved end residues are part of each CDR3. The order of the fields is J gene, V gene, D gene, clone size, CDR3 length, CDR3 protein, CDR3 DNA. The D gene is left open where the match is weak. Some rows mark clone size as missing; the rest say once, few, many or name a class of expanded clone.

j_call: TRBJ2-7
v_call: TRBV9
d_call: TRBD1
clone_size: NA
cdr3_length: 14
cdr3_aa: CASSATGQPYEQYF
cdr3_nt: TGTGCCAGCAGCGCGACGGGACAGCCCTACGAGCAGTACTTC

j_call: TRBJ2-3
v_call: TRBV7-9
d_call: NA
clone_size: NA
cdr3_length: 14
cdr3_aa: CASSLFGGTDTQYF
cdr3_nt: TGTGCCAGCAGCTTGTTCGGGGGCACAGATACGCAGTATTTT

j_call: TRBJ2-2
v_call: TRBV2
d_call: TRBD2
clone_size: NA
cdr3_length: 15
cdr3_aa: CASRTAGGDTGELFF
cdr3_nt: TGTGCCAGCAGGACGGCGGGAGGTGACACCGGGGAGCTGTTTTTT

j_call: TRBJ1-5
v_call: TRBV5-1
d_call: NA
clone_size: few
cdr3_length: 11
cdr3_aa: CATDRNQPQHF
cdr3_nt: TGCGCCACGGACAGAAATCAGCCCCAGCATTTT

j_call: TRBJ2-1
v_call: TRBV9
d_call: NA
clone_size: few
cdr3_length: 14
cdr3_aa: CASSPSPVLNEQFF
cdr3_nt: TGTGCCAGCAGCCCCTCCCCGGTCTTGAATGAGCAGTTCTTC

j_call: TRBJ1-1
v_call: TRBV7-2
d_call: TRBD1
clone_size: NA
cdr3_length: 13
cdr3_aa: CASSSGQGARAFF
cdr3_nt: TGTGCCAGCAGCTCGGGACAGGGGGCCCGAGCTTTCTTT

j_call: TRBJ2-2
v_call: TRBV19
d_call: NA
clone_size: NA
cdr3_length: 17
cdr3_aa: CASSITGGTRHTGELFF
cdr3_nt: TGTGCCAGTAGTATTACGGGCGGGACTCGACACACCGGGGAGCTGTTTTTT

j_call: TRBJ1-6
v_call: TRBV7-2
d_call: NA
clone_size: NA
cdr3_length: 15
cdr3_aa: CASSLQGIGNSPLHF
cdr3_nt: TGTGCCAGCAGTTTACAGGGAATAGGTAATTCACCCCTCCACTTT

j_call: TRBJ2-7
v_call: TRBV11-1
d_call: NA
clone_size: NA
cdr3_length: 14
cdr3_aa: CASSLGTGGYEQYF
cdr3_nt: TGTGCCAGCAGCTTAGGGACTGGAGGTTACGAGCAGTACTTC

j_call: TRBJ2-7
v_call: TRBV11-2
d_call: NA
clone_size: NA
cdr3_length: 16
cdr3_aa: CASSPAGFRRSYEQYF
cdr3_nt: TGTGCCAGCAGTCCCGCCGGGTTCCGTAGGTCCTACGAGCAGTACTTC

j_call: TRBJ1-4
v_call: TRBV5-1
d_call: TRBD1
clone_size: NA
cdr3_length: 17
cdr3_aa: CASSLGTGIATNEKLFF
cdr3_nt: TGCGCCAGCAGCTTGGGGACAGGGATAGCAACTAATGAAAAACTGTTTTTT

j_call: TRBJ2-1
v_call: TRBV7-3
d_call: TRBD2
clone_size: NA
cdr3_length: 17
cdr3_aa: CASSLNGGLAEYNEQFF
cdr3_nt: TGTGCCAGCAGCTTAAATGGTGGACTAGCGGAATACAATGAGCAGTTCTTC

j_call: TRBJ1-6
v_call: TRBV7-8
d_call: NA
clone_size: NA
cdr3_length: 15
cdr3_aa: CASSLATDSNSPLHF
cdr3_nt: TGTGCCAGCAGCTTAGCGACCGACAGTAATTCACCCCTCCACTTT

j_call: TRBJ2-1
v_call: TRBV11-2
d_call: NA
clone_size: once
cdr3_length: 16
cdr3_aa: CASSLDLGTPYNEQFF
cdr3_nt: TGTGCCAGCAGCTTAGACCTCGGGACACCATACAATGAGCAGTTCTTC

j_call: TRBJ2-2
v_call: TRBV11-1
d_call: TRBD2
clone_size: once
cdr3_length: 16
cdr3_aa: CASSLVLAGFSGELFF
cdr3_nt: TGTGCCAGCAGCTTAGTTCTAGCGGGATTTTCCGGGGAGCTGTTTTTT

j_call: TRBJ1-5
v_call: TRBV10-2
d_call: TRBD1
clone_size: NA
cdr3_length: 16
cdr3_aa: CASSESRQGRHQPQHF
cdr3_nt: TGCGCCAGCAGTGAGTCTAGACAGGGTAGACATCAGCCCCAGCATTTT

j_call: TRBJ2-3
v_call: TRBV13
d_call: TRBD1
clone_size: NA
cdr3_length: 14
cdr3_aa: CASSFRGLEDTQYF
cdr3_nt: TGTGCCAGCAGCTTCAGGGGGCTGGAGGATACGCAGTATTTT

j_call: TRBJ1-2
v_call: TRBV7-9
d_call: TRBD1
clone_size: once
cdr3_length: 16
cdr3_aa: CASSWGQPRTNYGYTF
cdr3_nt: TGTGCCAGCAGCTGGGGACAGCCAAGAACTAACTATGGCTACACCTTC

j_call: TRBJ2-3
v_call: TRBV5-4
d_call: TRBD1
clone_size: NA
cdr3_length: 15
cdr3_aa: CASSLRDRGTDTQYF
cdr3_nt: TGTGCCAGCAGCCTCCGGGACAGGGGCACAGATACGCAGTATTTT

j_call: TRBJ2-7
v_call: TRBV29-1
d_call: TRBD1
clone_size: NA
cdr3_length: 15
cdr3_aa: CSVEVPGQVSYEQYF
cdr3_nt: TGCAGCGTTGAGGTCCCCGGACAGGTCTCCTACGAGCAGTACTTC

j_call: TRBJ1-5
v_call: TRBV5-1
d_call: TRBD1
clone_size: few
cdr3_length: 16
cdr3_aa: CASSPGTGDGNQPQHF
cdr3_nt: TGCGCCAGCAGCCCAGGGACAGGGGATGGCAATCAGCCCCAGCATTTT

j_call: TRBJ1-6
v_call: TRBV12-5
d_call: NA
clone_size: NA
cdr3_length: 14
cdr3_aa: CASGWGGYNSPLHF
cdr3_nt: TGTGCTAGTGGTTGGGGGGGATATAATTCACCCCTCCACTTT

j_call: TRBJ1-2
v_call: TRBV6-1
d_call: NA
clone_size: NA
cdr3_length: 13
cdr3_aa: CASSDGLFYGYTF
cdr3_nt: TGTGCCAGCAGTGACGGTCTTTTCTATGGCTACACCTTC

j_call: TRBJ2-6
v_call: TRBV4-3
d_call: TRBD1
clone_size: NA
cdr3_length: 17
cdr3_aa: CASSQDTGGAGANVLTF
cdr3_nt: TGCGCCAGCAGCCAAGATACAGGGGGCGCTGGGGCCAACGTCCTGACTTTC

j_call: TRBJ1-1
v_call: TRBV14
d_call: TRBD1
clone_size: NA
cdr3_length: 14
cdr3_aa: CASSPTGLGTEAFF
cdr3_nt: TGTGCCAGCAGCCCGACAGGGCTGGGCACTGAAGCTTTCTTT

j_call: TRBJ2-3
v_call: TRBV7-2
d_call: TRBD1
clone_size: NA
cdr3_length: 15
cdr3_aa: CASSLTPLARDRQYF
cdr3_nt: TGTGCCAGCAGCTTAACCCCCCTCGCACGGGACAGGCAGTATTTT

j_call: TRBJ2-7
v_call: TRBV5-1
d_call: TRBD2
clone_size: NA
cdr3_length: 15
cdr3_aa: CASSRTSGLSYEQYF
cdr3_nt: TGCGCCAGCAGCAGGACTAGCGGCTTGTCCTACGAGCAGTACTTC

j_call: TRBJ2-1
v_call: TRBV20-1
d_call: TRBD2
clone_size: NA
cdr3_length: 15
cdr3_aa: CSASPGTRLYNEQFF
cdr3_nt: TGCAGTGCTAGTCCGGGGACTAGACTATACAATGAGCAGTTCTTC

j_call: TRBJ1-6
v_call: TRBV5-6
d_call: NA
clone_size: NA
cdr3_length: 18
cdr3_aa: CASSLRATGIQGMSPLHF
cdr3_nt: TGTGCCAGCAGCTTGCGCGCCACGGGGATTCAGGGGATGTCACCCCTCCACTTT

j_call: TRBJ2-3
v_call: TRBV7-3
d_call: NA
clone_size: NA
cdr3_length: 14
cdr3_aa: CASSSGISTDTQYF
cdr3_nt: TGTGCCAGCAGCTCAGGCATCTCCACAGATACGCAGTATTTT

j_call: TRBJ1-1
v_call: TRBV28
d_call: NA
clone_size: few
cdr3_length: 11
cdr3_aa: CASSFRSEAFF
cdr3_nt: TGTGCCAGCAGTTTCCGCAGTGAAGCTTTCTTT

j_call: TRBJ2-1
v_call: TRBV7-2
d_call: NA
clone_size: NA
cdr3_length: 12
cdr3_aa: CASSVDWAGQFF
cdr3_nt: TGTGCCAGCAGCGTGGACTGGGCGGGGCAGTTCTTC

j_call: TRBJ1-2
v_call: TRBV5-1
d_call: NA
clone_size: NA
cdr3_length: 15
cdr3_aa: CASSSYGTSNYGYTF
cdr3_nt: TGCGCCAGCAGCAGTTACGGGACATCTAACTATGGCTACACCTTC

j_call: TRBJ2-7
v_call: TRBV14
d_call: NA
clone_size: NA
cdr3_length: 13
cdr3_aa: CASSYNLAYEQYF
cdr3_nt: TGTGCCAGCAGCTACAATTTGGCCTACGAGCAGTACTTC

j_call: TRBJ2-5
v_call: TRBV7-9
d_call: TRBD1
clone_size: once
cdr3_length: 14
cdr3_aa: CASSRTGGWETQYF
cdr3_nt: TGTGCCAGCAGCCGGACAGGGGGGTGGGAGACCCAGTACTTC

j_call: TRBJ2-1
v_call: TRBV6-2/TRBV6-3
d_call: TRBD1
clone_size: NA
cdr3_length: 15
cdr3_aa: CASSYRDRPYNEQFF
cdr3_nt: TGTGCCAGCAGTTACCGGGACAGGCCTTACAATGAGCAGTTCTTC

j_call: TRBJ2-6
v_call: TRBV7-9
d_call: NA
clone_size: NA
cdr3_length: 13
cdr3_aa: CASSSSGANVLTF
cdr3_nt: TGTGCCAGCAGCTCTTCTGGGGCCAACGTCCTGACTTTC

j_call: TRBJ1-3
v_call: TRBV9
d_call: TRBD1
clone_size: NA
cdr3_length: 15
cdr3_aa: CASSTDRDRVDTIYF
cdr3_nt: TGTGCCAGCAGCACGGACCGGGACAGGGTCGACACCATATATTTT

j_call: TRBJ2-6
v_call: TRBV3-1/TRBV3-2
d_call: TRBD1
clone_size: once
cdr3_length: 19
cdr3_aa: CASRAGPGQGISGANVLTF
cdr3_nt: TGTGCCAGCAGGGCCGGGCCGGGACAGGGGATCTCTGGGGCCAACGTCCTGACTTTC

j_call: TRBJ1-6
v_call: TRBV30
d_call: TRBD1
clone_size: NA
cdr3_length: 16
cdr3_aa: CAWSLRDRGENSPLHF
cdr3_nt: TGTGCCTGGTCCCTGCGGGACAGGGGGGAGAATTCACCCCTCCACTTT

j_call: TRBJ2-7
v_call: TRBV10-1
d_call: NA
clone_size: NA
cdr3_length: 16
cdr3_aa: CASPEGERDGSYEQYF
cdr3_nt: TGCGCCAGCCCCGAGGGGGAGCGGGATGGGTCCTACGAGCAGTACTTC